A single sample is the source of the 8 T cell receptor beta chains below, sequenced in a study of monozygotic twins with inflammatory bowel disease. Each CDR3 protein gets one entry in TCRdb, which reprocessed the 5' RACE reads and gives no DNA. The sample's table shows approximately 160,000 distinct CDR3 sequences. The source material was blood. These receptors were obtained from a human donor with ulcerative colitis or Crohn's disease, or a healthy co-twin of an affected twin (not recorded which).

This sequence joins TRBV24-1 and TRBJ2-3; TCRdb returns TRBD2, unconfirmable since there is no DNA. In germline, CDR1 is KGHDR, CDR2 SFDVKD. The CDR3 extends over 15 amino acids. CDR3 sequence reads: CDTSDLGSGTDTQYF.

This chain connects TRBV19 to TRBJ2-7. The CDR3 spans 12 residues. Looked up from germline, CDR1 is LNHDA and CDR2 is SQIVND (reference sequence). The CDR3 reads CASSMTGYEQYF.

This sequence joins TRBV6-5 and TRBJ2-7; TCRdb's assignment of TRBD2 cannot be checked, as there is no DNA. CDR1 MNHEY and CDR2 SVGAGI come from the germline V gene. This CDR3 region has 14 residues. The CDR3 loop is CASSYGLAGDEQYF.

The gene calls are TRBV20-1 and TRBJ2-1. The V gene's germline CDR1 is DFQATT and CDR2 SNEGSKA (reference sequence). The CDR3 sequence is 13 residues long. CDR3 protein: CSARDTENNEQFF.

The chain employs TRBV7-9 and TRBJ2-7; TCRdb reports TRBD1, a call that lacks DNA to check it against. The CDR3 totals 14 residues. Germline loops: CDR1 SEHNR, CDR2 FQNEAQ (reference sequence). This CDR3 is CASSRTGDSYEQYF.

The chain carries TRBV5-3 and TRBJ2-1; TCRdb outputs TRBD2, but without DNA this stays unchecked. TRBV5-3 is an open reading frame, and its role is uncertain. The CDR3 covers 19 residues. CDR3 protein: CARSPKLLAGGGIYNEQFF.

This chain joins TRBV5-1 and TRBJ1-1; the TCRdb call, TRBD1, lacks DNA for checking. The CDR3 runs 14 residues. From germline, CDR1 is SGHRS and CDR2 YFSETQ. CDR3 sequence: CASSPIQSTGFAFF.

V and J are TRBV12-3 or TRBV12-4 and TRBJ1-5; with no DNA, the TCRdb D assignment of TRBD1 cannot be verified. CDR3 length: 14 residues. The CDR3 sequence is CASSFTRGNQPQHF.